These T cell receptor beta chains were read from a single sample in a study of T-cell reconstitution after alpha-beta-depleted transplantation in children. MiXCR, applied by TCRdb to the PCR reads, yields one record per CDR3 protein. The table lists roughly 340,000 distinct CDR3 sequences, about a sixth of them singletons. The sequenced sample was PBMCs, mostly from graft donor cells, obtained 360 days after TCRalphabeta/CD19-depleted stem cell transplant. Receptors originate from a male patient between 2 and 15 years old who had a stem cell transplant for acute lymphoblastic leukemia, so the T cells may come from the graft donor. CDR3s include the opening cysteine and the closing phenylalanine or tryptophan.

TRBV28 | CASSFPRSGIVGSYEQYF
TRBV12-3/TRBV12-4 | CASTLIGGTEQYF
TRBV7-2 | CASSLVAGTNQPQHF
TRBV3-1 | CASSQEGGASYHNEQFF
TRBV12-3/TRBV12-4 | CASGRGGSYNEQFF
TRBV12-3/TRBV12-4 | CASSHWSYEQYF
TRBV15 | CATSRDYPYEQYF
TRBV4-1 | CASSQVGTAYNEQFF
TRBV5-1 | CASSLGELVGNTIYF
TRBV10-3 | CAISEGLAGGITGELFF
TRBV5-1 | CASSLEGDLNTEAFF
TRBV7-2 | CASSSPSVPWGYNEQFF
TRBV27 | CASREGLAESYEQYF
TRBV19 | CASSTVLGSNQPQHF
TRBV6-6 | CASSGQLHQPQHF
TRBV4-3 | CASSQDWSRSLQANEQFF
TRBV12-3/TRBV12-4 | CASSLAGTDNTEAFF
TRBV3-1 | CASSQDRWGLAGSYNEQFF
TRBV12-3/TRBV12-4 | CASSFRGLKNTGELFF
TRBV27 | CASSLSQRVSKNIQYF
TRBV7-2 | CASSSLTSGETQYF
TRBV27 | CASSFGNLGEAFF
TRBV7-6 | CASSLAGLAGNNEQFF
TRBV18 | CASSPQLEVADTQYF
TRBV29-1 | CSVIRNTEAFF
TRBV12-3/TRBV12-4 | CASSRDRAGDTQYF
TRBV3-1 | CASSQDGPPLAEYSTDTQYF
TRBV20-1 | CSANSGQGTQYF
TRBV2 | CASSALRGRGNQPQHF
TRBV7-6 | CASSFRGLSNQPQHF
TRBV24-1 | CATSAGGEKLFF
TRBV15 | CATSRRTGSGNTIYF
TRBV10-3 | CAISPREGPYNEQFF
TRBV20-1 | CSAGGSLGGKMKELFF
TRBV20-1 | CSAVTGSSGNTIYF
TRBV28 | CASSFSLAGASYEQYF
TRBV18 | CASSPRGSDSYEQYF
TRBV12-3/TRBV12-4 | CASSQTTQETQYF
TRBV24-1 | CATSDDWQGVTGELFF
TRBV27 | CASRPNGQGSETQYF
TRBV4-2 | CASSLTTTSPSSEAFF
TRBV4-1 | CASSQRPSGRTTGELFF
TRBV6-2/TRBV6-3 | CASSYSLNLLATVVEQYF
TRBV9 | CASRPTGEETQYF
TRBV20-1 | CSAYVADTSYNEQFF
TRBV20-1 | CSAPRDRGSPLHF
TRBV3-1 | CASRLGTDGSHEQFF
TRBV28 | CASSSTSTGGPSYEQYF
TRBV3-1 | CASSHGRWPPGRQETQYF
TRBV4-1 | CASSPGTPSYEQYF
TRBV10-3 | CAISESWGLEKLFF
TRBV4-2 | CASSQNRDSSYEQYF
TRBV6-1 | CASSLAHETNEQFF
TRBV6-2/TRBV6-3 | CASTERTSGRHNEQFF
TRBV12-3/TRBV12-4 | CASSVIEGYNEQFF